The 29 T cell receptor beta chains below were found in one sample sequenced in a study of shared clonotypes between healthy human individuals. Sequencing used immunoSEQ multiplex PCR; TCRdb keeps in-frame clones, though not all of them. The sample holds 400,000 to 600,000 clones, 75% to 80% seen once. The material sequenced was PBMCs. The receptors shown here come from a middle-aged woman in good health. Some clones in this sample may be carry-over from other donors' samples.

This sequence joins TRBV21-1 and TRBJ2-3. TRBV21-1 is a listed pseudogene. This CDR3 has 16 residues. The CDR3 DNA is TGTGCCAGCCACAGCCGTCATGCGGAAAGCACAGATACGCAGTATTTT. This translates into CASHSRHAESTDTQYF.

The chain has TRBV7-9 and TRBJ2-7; D is unclear. Deletions cut 5 bases from V and 6 bases from J, with 11 bases between. Germline loops: CDR1 SEHNR, CDR2 FQNEAQ (reference sequence). The CDR3 loop spans 12 amino acids. The CDR3 loop reads CASSAGPGEQYF. CDR3 in DNA: TGTGCCAGCAGCGCCGGGCCGGGCGAGCAGTACTTC.

This clone was seen at least ten times. The rearrangement uses TRBV9 and TRBJ2-1, with 13 bases aligning to TRBD2. Trimming cost V 0 bases and J 9 bases; bases outside gene matches: 12. This CDR3 is 18 amino acids long. Per germline, CDR1 SGDLS and CDR2 YYNGEE. In DNA, the CDR3 is TGTGCCAGCAGCGTAGGCCCCTGGACTAGCGGGAGTAGCAGTGAGCAGTTCTTC. The encoded protein is CASSVGPWTSGSSSEQFF.

The CDR3 here is CASSPTNREGGYTF. DNA for the CDR3: TGCGCCAGCAGCCCAACGAACAGGGAGGGTGGCTACACCTTC. The chain employs TRBV5-1 and TRBJ1-2; tentative D call: TRBD1 (6 bases). The CDR3 has 14 residues. CDR1 and CDR2 from the germline V gene are SGHRS and YFSETQ. The V gene lost 4 bases and the J gene lost 7 bases, with 17 bases spanning the gap.

The chain uses TRBV5-1 and TRBJ2-7; 7 bases fit TRBD1. The CDR3 spans 15 residues. Germline V gene sequence: CDR1 SGHRS, CDR2 YFSETQ. The V and J ends lost 4 bases and 2 bases, in that order; junction bases with no gene match: 9. DNA for the CDR3: TGCGCCAGCAGCCTCGGTCCCGGGACAGCCTACGAGCAGTACTTC. It specifies CASSLGPGTAYEQYF.

In DNA, the CDR3 is TGCGCCAGCAGCTTGGAGACAGGGGGCGGCGACGAGCAGTACTTC. As protein: CASSLETGGGDEQYF. The genes are TRBV5-1 and TRBJ2-7, with 10 nucleotides matching TRBD1. The germline V gene has CDR1 SGHRS and CDR2 YFSETQ. CDR3 length: 15 residues. J lost 5 bases, V lost 0 bases, and 5 bases had no gene match.

This clone was observed a single time. The chain is built from TRBV6-5 and TRBJ1-3; D is unclear. Germline values: CDR1 MNHEY, CDR2 SVGAGI. This CDR3 has 15 amino acids. Between the trimmed V and J ends, which lost 0 bases and 4 bases, there was a span of 10 bases. CDR3 sequence (DNA): TGTGCCAGCAGTTACTCGATCCTGGCGGGAAACACCATATATTTT. This translates into CASSYSILAGNTIYF.

The chain couples TRBV29-1 to TRBJ2-7, with 11 bases identical to TRBD1. Germline V lookup: CDR1 SQVTM, CDR2 ANQGSEA. J was trimmed by 4 bases and V by 5 bases; bases with no gene match: 4. The CDR3 runs 13 residues. The CDR3 nucleotides are TGCAGCGTTTGGACAGGGGGCGAGTACGAGCAGTACTTC. Protein: CSVWTGGEYEQYF.

This chain connects TRBV7-8 to TRBJ1-3; no clear D. This CDR3 comprises 15 residues. Germline CDR1 reads SGHVS; CDR2 reads FQNEAQ. V shed 2 bases and J shed 0 bases, with 8 bases lying between them. The CDR3 sequence: CASSLQQHSGNTIYF. CDR3 sequence (DNA): TGTGCCAGCAGCTTACAACAGCACTCTGGAAACACCATATATTTT.

V gene TRBV5-6 combines with J gene TRBJ2-5; unclear D gene. The CDR3 has 15 amino acids. In germline, CDR1 is SGHDT, CDR2 YYEEEE. Trimming left V 2 bases short and J 2 bases short, with 13 bases between. CDR3 in amino acids: CASSFYYWKQETQYF. The CDR3 nucleotides are TGTGCCAGCAGCTTCTACTACTGGAAGCAAGAGACCCAGTACTTC.

This chain connects TRBV16 to TRBJ2-7; maybe TRBD1 (6 bases). Germline V gene data show CDR1 as KGHSY and CDR2 as FQNENV. V gave up 5 bases and J gave up 2 bases, with 13 bases separating them. The CDR3 is made up of 14 amino acids. DNA for the CDR3: TGTGCCAGCAGCACCCACAGGGCAGCCTACGAGCAGTACTTC. Translated: CASSTHRAAYEQYF.

This clone was counted once. This chain uses TRBV14 with TRBJ1-2; D not resolved. This CDR3 spans 14 amino acids. CDR1 and CDR2 (germline): SGHDN, FVKESK. With 3 bases removed from V and 7 bases from J, the gap between germline ends came to 15 bases. Here the CDR3 reads CASSQNTVVGGYTF. For the CDR3, the DNA is TGTGCCAGCAGCCAGAACACAGTGGTCGGTGGCTACACCTTC. Based on the CDR3 plus reference TRBV14 and TRBJ1-2, the full variable domain is EAGVTQFPSHSVIEKGQTVTLRCDPISGHDNLYWYRRVMGKEIKFLLHFVKESKQDESGMPNNRFLAERTGGTYSTLKVQPAELEDSGVYFCASSQNTVVGGYTFGSGTRLTVV.

Worth noting for this clone: This sample also contains other DNA sequences that code for the same CDR3. V usage is TRBV14 and J usage is TRBJ1-2; TRBD1 matches at 7 bases. Germline V gene lookup returns CDR1 SGHDN and CDR2 FVKESK. The trim removed 4 bases at V and 8 bases at J, leaving 7 bases unmatched. This CDR3 spans 13 amino acids. DNA for the CDR3: TGTGCCAGCAGCCCCCAGACAGGGACCGGCTACACCTTC. It is translated as CASSPQTGTGYTF.

Concerning this clone itself: Given a much more abundant clone one base away, this may be a read error. This chain joins TRBV30 and TRBJ2-5; D call uncertain. Germline V gives CDR1 GTSNPN, CDR2 SVGIG (reference sequence). This CDR3 has 13 amino acids. The V and J ends lost 4 bases and 5 bases respectively, with 14 bases between them. CDR3 sequence: CAWNVSLSETQYF. Here the CDR3 DNA reads TGTGCCTGGAATGTATCCCTAAGTGAGACCCAGTACTTC.

V gene TRBV14 combines with J gene TRBJ2-5, with TRBD2 identical over 13 bases. In germline, CDR1 is SGHDN, CDR2 FVKESK. This CDR3 is built from 18 residues. V lost 0 bases, J lost 3 bases, and 7 bases stayed unmatched. The CDR3 bases are TGTGCCAGCAGCCAAGATAAGAGACTAGCGGGAGGCAAAGAGACCCAGTACTTC. Residues: CASSQDKRLAGGKETQYF.

The V and J genes are TRBV19 and TRBJ1-2; TRBD1 might be the D (5 bases). Germline-derived CDR1 and CDR2 are LNHDA and SQIVND (reference sequence). V was pared by 7 bases and J by 8 bases, with 11 bases between. This CDR3 is built from 11 residues. CDR3 sequence (DNA): TGTGCCAGTATGGGGGATTTCGGCTACACCTTC. It translates to CASMGDFGYTF.

The J gene is TRBJ2-5, the V gene TRBV19; the D call may be TRBD1 or TRBD2 (5 bases each). Looked up from germline, CDR1 is LNHDA and CDR2 is SQIVND (reference sequence). This CDR3 comprises 13 residues. V shed 3 bases and J shed 7 bases, with 12 bases lying between them. The CDR3 sequence is CASSISGTGTQYF. CDR3 bases: TGTGCCAGTAGTATCTCTGGGACCGGGACCCAGTACTTC.

This clone was seen only once. The chain joins TRBV5-4 to TRBJ2-1; TRBD1 might be the D (5 bases). Per germline, CDR1 SGHNT and CDR2 YYREEE (reference sequence). The V end was cut by 0 bases, the J end by 6 bases, with 16 bases between. The CDR3 spans 16 residues. The CDR3: CASSLAGAASGNEQFF. CDR3 sequence (DNA): TGTGCCAGCAGCTTGGCTGGGGCAGCGTCGGGCAATGAGCAGTTCTTC.

This clone appeared many times. The V and J genes are TRBV11-2 and TRBJ2-7; 8 bases align to TRBD2. The CDR3 is made up of 15 amino acids. In germline, CDR1 is SGHAT, CDR2 FQNNGV. The V segment lost 2 bases and the J segment 3 bases; nucleotides outside the gene matches: 6. The CDR3 is CASSLFPTSDYEQYF. The CDR3 bases are TGTGCCAGCAGCTTATTCCCGACTAGCGACTACGAGCAGTACTTC. Supplemented by reference TRBV11-2 and TRBJ2-7, the full variable domain reads EAGVAQSPRYKIIEKRQSVAFWCNPISGHATLYWYQQILGQGPKLLIQFQNNGVVDDSQLPKDRFSAERLKGVDSTLKIQPAKLEDSAVYLCASSLFPTSDYEQYFGPGTRLTVT.

This sequence joins TRBV28 and TRBJ2-6; D perhaps matches TRBD1 (6 bases). Germline V CDR1 and CDR2: MDHEN, SYDVKM. Trimming cost V 5 bases and J 1 base, with 12 bases left between them. This CDR3 spans 16 amino acids. The DNA of the CDR3 is TGTGCCAGCAGTCCCCAGGGGTTTTCTGGGGCCAACGTCCTGACTTTC. Protein product: CASSPQGFSGANVLTF.

The rearrangement links TRBV7-3 to TRBJ2-2; TRBD2 might be the D (5 bases). The CDR3 spans 16 residues. From germline, CDR1 is SGHTA and CDR2 FQGTGA. With 5 bases removed from V and 0 bases from J, the gap between germline ends came to 13 bases. The CDR3, as DNA: TGTGCCAGCAGCCTTAAACCCGGGGCGAACACCGGGGAGCTGTTTTTT. Translated, it gives CASSLKPGANTGELFF.

In its sample, this clone was seen a few times. Distinct nucleotide sequences in the sample also encode this CDR3. The chain employs TRBV5-1 and TRBJ1-1, with no clear D. This CDR3 has 14 amino acids. V was cut by 0 bases and J by 2 bases, with 8 bases left in between. Germline V gene sequence: CDR1 SGHRS, CDR2 YFSETQ. The CDR3 DNA follows: TGCGCCAGCAGCTTGGGAACAGCCAACACTGAAGCTTTCTTT. Protein sequence: CASSLGTANTEAFF.

The rearrangement uses TRBV5-4 and TRBJ2-7; 13 nucleotides line up with TRBD2. V lost 6 bases to trimming and J lost 4 bases; unmatched junction nucleotides: 7. The CDR3 consists of 15 residues. In germline, CDR1 is SGHNT, CDR2 YYREEE (reference sequence). This CDR3 is CASTTRTSGSYEQYF. DNA of the CDR3: TGTGCCAGCACCACACGGACTAGCGGGAGTTACGAGCAGTACTTC.

The chain recombines TRBV27 with TRBJ2-7; D might be TRBD2 (6 bases). Trimming took off 3 bases at V and 7 bases at J, with 16 bases between the two ends. The CDR3 consists of 14 residues. Germline V gene sequence: CDR1 MNHEY, CDR2 SMNVEV (reference sequence). CDR3 bases: TGTGCCAGCAGTTTTCAGGCCCTCCGGGGGGAGCAGTACTTC. As protein: CASSFQALRGEQYF.

The rearrangement joins TRBV29-1 to TRBJ2-1, with 10 bases that match TRBD2. Trimming removed 4 bases from V and 4 bases from J; junction bases left unmatched: 1. The germline gives CDR1 SQVTM, CDR2 ANQGSEA. The CDR3 length is 13 residues. The CDR3 loop reads CSVAAGGYNEQFF. The CDR3 coding sequence is TGCAGCGTTGCAGCGGGAGGGTACAATGAGCAGTTCTTC.

The chain employs TRBV28 and TRBJ1-2; 8 bases map to TRBD1. Germline V gives CDR1 MDHEN, CDR2 SYDVKM. V lost 1 base and J lost 11; bases outside the gene matches: 6. The CDR3 has 13 amino acids. This CDR3 is CASSLSYGTGYTF. The CDR3 region has the DNA TGTGCCAGCAGTTTATCCTACGGGACAGGATACACCTTC.

As regards this clone: This sample also contains other DNA sequences that code for the same CDR3. The chain uses TRBV5-4 and TRBJ2-1; TRBD2 matches at 8 bases. V shed 0 bases, J shed 4 bases, and the junction held 3 bases outside the gene matches. CDR1 and CDR2 from the germline V gene are SGHNT and YYREEE (reference sequence). The CDR3 spans 15 residues. CDR3 nucleotide sequence: TGTGCCAGCAGCTTGGGGAGCGGGAGTTACAATGAGCAGTTCTTC. Residues: CASSLGSGSYNEQFF.

In its sample, this clone was seen many times. Other nucleotide sequences from this sample produce the same CDR3. The chain employs TRBV15 and TRBJ2-7; TRBD2 is a possible D gene (6 bases). The CDR3 runs to 16 residues. Germline CDR1 and CDR2: LNHNV and YYDKDF (reference sequence). Trimming left V 1 base short and J 1 base short, with 14 bases between. CDR3 sequence: CATSRGRGTGSYEQYF. CDR3 in DNA: TGTGCCACCAGCAGAGGTCGCGGGACCGGTTCCTACGAGCAGTACTTC.

This chain links TRBV19 with TRBJ1-1; tentative D call: TRBD1 (6 bases). V gave up 6 bases and J gave up 1 base, with 15 bases separating them. CDR1 LNHDA and CDR2 SQIVND come from the germline V gene (reference sequence). The CDR3 extends over 15 amino acids. The CDR3 nucleotides are TGTGCCAGTAGACGTACAGGGTCTGGGAACACTGAAGCTTTCTTT. Translating it yields CASRRTGSGNTEAFF. The whole variable domain, filled in from reference TRBV19 and TRBJ1-1, reads DGGITQSPKYLFRKEGQNVTLSCEQNLNHDAMYWYRQDPGQGLRLIYYSQIVNDFQKGDIAEGYSVSREKKESFPLTVTSAQKNPTAFYLCASRRTGSGNTEAFFGQGTRLTVV.